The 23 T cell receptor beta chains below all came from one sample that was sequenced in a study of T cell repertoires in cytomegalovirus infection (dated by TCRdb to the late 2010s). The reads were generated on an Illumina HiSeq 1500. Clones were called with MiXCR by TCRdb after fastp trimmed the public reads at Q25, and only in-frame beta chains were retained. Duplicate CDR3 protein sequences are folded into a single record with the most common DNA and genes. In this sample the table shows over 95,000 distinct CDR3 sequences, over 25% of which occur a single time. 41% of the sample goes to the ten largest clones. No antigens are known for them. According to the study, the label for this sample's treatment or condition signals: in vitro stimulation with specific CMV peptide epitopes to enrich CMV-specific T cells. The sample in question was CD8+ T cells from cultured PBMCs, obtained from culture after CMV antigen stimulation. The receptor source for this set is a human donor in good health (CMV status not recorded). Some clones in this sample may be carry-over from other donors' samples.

CDR3 protein: CATSGRTGNEKLFF. In DNA form, the CDR3 reads TGTGCCACCAGCGGCCGGACAGGGAATGAAAAACTGTTTTTT. V usage is TRBV15 and J usage is TRBJ1-4, with 8 bases fitting TRBD1. Germline CDR1 LNHNV, CDR2 YYDKDF (reference sequence). The CDR3 has 14 residues. V shed 5 bases, J shed 5 bases, and the junction held 4 bases outside the gene matches.

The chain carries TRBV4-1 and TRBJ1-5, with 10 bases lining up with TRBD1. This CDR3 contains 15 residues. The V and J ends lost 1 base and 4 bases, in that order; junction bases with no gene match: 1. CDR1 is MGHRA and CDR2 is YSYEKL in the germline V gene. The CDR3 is CASSQGTGGNQPQHF. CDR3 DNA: TGCGCCAGCAGCCAAGGGACAGGGGGTAATCAGCCCCAGCATTTT.

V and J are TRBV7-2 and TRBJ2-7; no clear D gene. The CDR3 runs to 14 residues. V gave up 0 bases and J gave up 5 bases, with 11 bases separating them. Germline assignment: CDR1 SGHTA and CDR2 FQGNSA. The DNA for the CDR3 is TGTGCCAGCAGCTTAGCTGGGCCGGACGACGAGCAGTACTTC. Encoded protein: CASSLAGPDDEQYF.

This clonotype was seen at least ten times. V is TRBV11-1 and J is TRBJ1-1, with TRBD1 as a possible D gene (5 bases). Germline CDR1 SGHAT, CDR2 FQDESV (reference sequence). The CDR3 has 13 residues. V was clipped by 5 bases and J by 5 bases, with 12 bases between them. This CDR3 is CASSKGSRTEAFF. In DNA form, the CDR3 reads TGTGCCAGCAGCAAGGGGAGTAGGACTGAAGCTTTCTTT.

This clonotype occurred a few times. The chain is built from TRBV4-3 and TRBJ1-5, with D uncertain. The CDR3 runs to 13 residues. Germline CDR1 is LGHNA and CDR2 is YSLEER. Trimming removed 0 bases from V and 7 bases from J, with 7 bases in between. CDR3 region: CASSQDWGQPQHF. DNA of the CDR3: TGCGCCAGCAGCCAAGATTGGGGACAGCCCCAGCATTTT.

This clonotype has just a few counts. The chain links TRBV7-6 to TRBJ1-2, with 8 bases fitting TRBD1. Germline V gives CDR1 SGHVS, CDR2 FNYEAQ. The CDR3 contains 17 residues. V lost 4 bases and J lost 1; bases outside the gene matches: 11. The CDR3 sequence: CASSSPPRTGLNYGYTF. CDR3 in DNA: TGTGCCAGCAGCTCGCCCCCAAGGACAGGGCTTAACTATGGCTACACCTTC.

Written as DNA, the CDR3 is TGTGCCAGCAGCCCCGCCCAGCGGGGGGGCCTCGGCGAGCAGTACTTC. As protein: CASSPAQRGGLGEQYF. The chain has TRBV9 and TRBJ2-7; 10 nucleotides match TRBD2. With 4 bases clipped from V and 6 bases from J, the junction kept 13 bases outside the gene matches. Germline V gives CDR1 SGDLS, CDR2 YYNGEE. The CDR3 loop spans 16 amino acids.

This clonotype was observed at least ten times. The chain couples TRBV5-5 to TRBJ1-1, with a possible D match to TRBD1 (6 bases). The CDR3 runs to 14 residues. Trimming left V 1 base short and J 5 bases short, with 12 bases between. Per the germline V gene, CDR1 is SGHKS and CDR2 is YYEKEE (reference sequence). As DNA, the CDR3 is TGTGCCAGCAGCTTGACAGGGCGAGGAACTGAAGCTTTCTTT. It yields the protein CASSLTGRGTEAFF.

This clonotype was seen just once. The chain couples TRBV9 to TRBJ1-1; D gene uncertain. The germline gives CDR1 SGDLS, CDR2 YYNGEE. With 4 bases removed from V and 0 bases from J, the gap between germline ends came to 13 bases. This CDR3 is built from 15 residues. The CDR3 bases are TGTGCCAGCAGCCCCCGGACGGCCTTGAACACTGAAGCTTTCTTT. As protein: CASSPRTALNTEAFF.

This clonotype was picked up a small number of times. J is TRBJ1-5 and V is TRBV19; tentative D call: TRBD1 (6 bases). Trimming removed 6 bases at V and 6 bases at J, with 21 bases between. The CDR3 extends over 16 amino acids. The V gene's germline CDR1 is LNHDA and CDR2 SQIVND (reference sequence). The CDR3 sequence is CASRGWAGEPGQPQHF. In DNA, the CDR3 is TGTGCCAGTAGGGGTTGGGCAGGGGAACCCGGTCAGCCCCAGCATTTT.

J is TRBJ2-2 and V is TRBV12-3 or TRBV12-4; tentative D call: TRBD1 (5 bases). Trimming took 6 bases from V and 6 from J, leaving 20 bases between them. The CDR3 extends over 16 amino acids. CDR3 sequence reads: CASRWSLGEGAGELFF. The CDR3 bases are TGTGCCAGCAGATGGTCGTTAGGGGAAGGCGCCGGGGAGCTGTTTTTT.

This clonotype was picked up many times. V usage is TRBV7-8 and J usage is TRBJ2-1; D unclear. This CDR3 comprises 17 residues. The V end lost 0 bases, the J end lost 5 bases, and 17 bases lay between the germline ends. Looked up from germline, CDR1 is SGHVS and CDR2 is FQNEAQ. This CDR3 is CASSLAGLRTLDNEQFF. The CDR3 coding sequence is TGTGCCAGCAGCTTAGCGGGCCTTCGAACGTTGGACAATGAGCAGTTCTTC.

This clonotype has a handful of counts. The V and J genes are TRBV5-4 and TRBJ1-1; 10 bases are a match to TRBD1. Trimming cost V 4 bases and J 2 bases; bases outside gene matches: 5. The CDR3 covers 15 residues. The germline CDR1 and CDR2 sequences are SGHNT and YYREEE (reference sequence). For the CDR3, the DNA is TGTGCCAGCAGCAGCCGGACAGGGGGAAACACTGAAGCTTTCTTT. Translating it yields CASSSRTGGNTEAFF.

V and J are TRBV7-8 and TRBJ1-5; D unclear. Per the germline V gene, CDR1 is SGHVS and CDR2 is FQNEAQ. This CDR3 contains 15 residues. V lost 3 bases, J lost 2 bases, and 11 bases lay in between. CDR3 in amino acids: CASSFSTGGNQPQHF. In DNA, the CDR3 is TGTGCCAGCAGCTTCTCGACTGGAGGCAATCAGCCCCAGCATTTT. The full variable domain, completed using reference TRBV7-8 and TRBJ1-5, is GAGVSQSPRYKVAKRGQDVALRCDPISGHVSLFWYQQALGQGPEFLTYFQNEAQLDKSGLPSDRFFAERPEGSVSTLKIQRTQQEDSAVYLCASSFSTGGNQPQHFGDGTRLSIL.

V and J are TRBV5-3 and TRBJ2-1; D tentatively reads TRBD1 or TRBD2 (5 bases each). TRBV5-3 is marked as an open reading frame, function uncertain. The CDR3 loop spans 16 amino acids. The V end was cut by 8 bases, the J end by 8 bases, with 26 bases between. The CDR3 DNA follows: TGTGCCAGCAGCCCATTAGCCGGGACGGAGGTCGATGAGCAGTTCTTC. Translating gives CASSPLAGTEVDEQFF.

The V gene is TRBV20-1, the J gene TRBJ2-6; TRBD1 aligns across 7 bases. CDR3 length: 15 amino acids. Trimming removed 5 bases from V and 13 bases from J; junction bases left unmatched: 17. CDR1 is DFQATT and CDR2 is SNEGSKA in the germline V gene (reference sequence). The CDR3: CSAPRQGGSLQVLTF. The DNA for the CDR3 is TGCAGTGCTCCTCGACAGGGTGGCAGCCTCCAGGTCCTGACTTTC.

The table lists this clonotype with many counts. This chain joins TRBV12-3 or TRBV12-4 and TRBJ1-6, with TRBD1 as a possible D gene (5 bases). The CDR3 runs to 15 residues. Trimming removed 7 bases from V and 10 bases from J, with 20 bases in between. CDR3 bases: TGTGCCAGCACCTTGGAGAAGGGGACGGGGTCACCCCTCCACTTT. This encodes CASTLEKGTGSPLHF.

The chain's CDR3 is CASSLVLTAVTQYF. The CDR3 bases are TGTGCCAGCAGCTTAGTTCTGACGGCAGTAACCCAGTACTTC. This chain connects TRBV7-4 to TRBJ2-5; D ambiguous. Trimming removed 1 base at V and 8 bases at J, with 14 bases between. The germline CDR1 and CDR2 sequences are SGHVT and SQSDAQ. The CDR3 spans 14 residues.

In DNA form, the CDR3 reads TGTGCCAGCAGACAACCCCTAGCGGGGGGCTACAATGAGCAGTTCTTC. Translated: CASRQPLAGGYNEQFF. V is TRBV6-2 or TRBV6-3 and J is TRBJ2-1; 11 bases are a match to TRBD2. The CDR3 is 16 amino acids. Germline values: CDR1 MNHEY, CDR2 SVGEGT. The ends lost 6 bases at V and 3 bases at J; junction bases unmatched: 7.

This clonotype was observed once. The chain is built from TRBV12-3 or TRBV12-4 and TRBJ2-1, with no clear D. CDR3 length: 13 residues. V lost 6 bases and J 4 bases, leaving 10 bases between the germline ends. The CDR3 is CASSPFRYNEQFF. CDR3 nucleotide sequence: TGTGCCAGCAGCCCGTTTAGGTACAATGAGCAGTTCTTC.

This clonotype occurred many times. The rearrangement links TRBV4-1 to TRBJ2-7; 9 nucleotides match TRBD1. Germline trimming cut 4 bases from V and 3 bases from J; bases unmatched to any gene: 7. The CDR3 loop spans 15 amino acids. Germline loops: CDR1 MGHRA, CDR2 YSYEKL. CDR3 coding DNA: TGCGCCAGCAGCCCATACGGACAGGGGCTCTACGAGCAGTACTTC. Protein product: CASSPYGQGLYEQYF.

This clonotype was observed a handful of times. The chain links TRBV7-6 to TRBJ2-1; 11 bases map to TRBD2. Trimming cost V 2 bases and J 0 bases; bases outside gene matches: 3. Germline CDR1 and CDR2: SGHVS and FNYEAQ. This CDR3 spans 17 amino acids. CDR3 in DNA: TGTGCCAGCAGCTTAAGACTAGCGGGGAGCTCCTACAATGAGCAGTTCTTC. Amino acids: CASSLRLAGSSYNEQFF.

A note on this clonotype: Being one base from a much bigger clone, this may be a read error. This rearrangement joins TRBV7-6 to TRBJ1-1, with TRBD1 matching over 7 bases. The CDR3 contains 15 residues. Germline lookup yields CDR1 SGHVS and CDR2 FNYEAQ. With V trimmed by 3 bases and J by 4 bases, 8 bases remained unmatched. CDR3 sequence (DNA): TGTGCCAGCAGCTTCGAGGCAGGGGGGTCCACTGAAGCTTTCTTT. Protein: CASSFEAGGSTEAFF.